The present TCR beta chain was sequenced within a study of post-analysis software for immune sequencing data. The overall study: Relapsing-remitting, secondary progressive and progressive-relapsing courses of multiple sclerosis were included. Study-level points and caveats: Five TRBV segments appeared more often in patients than in controls, and TRBV5-6, TRBV5-1 and TRBV20-1 were among these. By F measure, samples from a shared preparation batch strongly co-clustered.

Concerning this clonotype itself: What it binds is unknown.

The TCR beta cDNA libraries carried unique molecular identifiers. From the PCR reads, TCRdb called clonotypes with MiXCR, one entry per CDR3 protein. The sample lists roughly 200,000 distinct CDR3 sequences; about 30% were seen once. The CDR3 extends over 16 amino acids. The germline gives CDR1 SGDLS, CDR2 YYNGEE. V lost 4 bases, J lost 11 bases, and 27 bases lay in between. The sequence derives from a girl aged 2-17 years with multiple sclerosis. The chain has TRBV9 and TRBJ2-5, with D maybe TRBD2 (7 bases). The sequenced sample consisted of blood. CDR3 coding DNA: TGTGCCAGCAGCCGAGGGGGGGACTACATAAACAATGAGCAGTACTTC. Translation gives CASSRGGDYINNEQYF.